The rows below give T cell receptor beta chains drawn from one sample of a study of patients and donors after allogeneic stem cell transplantation. TCRdb processed the RT-PCR reads anew with MiXCR; each CDR3 protein has one entry. The top ten clones hold less than 9.5% of a sample with approximately 410,000 distinct CDR3 sequences, about a sixth of them seen once. The sequenced material came from blood, either unsorted or a sorted T cell fraction (not recorded which). Receptors originate from a human donor who was either an allogeneic HSCT recipient or a stem cell or donor lymphocyte infusion donor (not recorded which). It is not recorded whose cells these are; they may come from a transplant donor. The CDR3 runs from the conserved cysteine through the conserved F or W. A D gene is named only where the DNA matches it firmly. Clone size is stated in some rows and not others, as once, few, many or a class when expanded.

D: .; V: TRBV6-5; size: few; J: TRBJ2-7; CDR3: CASKTRREQYF; DNA: TGTGCCAGCAAGACTAGACGCGAGCAGTACTTC
D: TRBD1; V: TRBV7-2; size: few; J: TRBJ2-1; CDR3: CASSPNSGTGGRNEQFF; DNA: TGTGCCAGCAGCCCGAATTCCGGGACAGGGGGCCGGAATGAGCAGTTCTTC
D: .; V: TRBV6-1; size: .; J: TRBJ2-1; CDR3: CASTLTPQGYNEQFF; DNA: TGTGCCAGCACCTTGACACCTCAAGGCTACAATGAGCAGTTCTTC
D: TRBD2; V: TRBV4-2; size: .; J: TRBJ2-7; CDR3: CASSQGLAGAFSYEQYF; DNA: TGTGCCAGCAGCCAAGGTCTAGCGGGGGCATTCTCCTACGAGCAGTACTTC
D: TRBD1; V: TRBV11-1; size: .; J: TRBJ1-1; CDR3: CASSHRDRGGTEAFF; DNA: TGTGCCAGCAGCCACAGGGACAGGGGCGGCACTGAAGCTTTCTTT
D: .; V: TRBV21-1; size: .; J: TRBJ2-1; CDR3: CASSERDEQFF; DNA: TGTGCCAGCAGCGAGCGAGATGAGCAGTTCTTC
D: .; V: TRBV5-1; size: few; J: TRBJ2-2; CDR3: CASSSGRIGELFF; DNA: TGCGCCAGCAGCTCCGGCCGAATCGGGGAGCTGTTTTTT
D: TRBD1; V: TRBV25-1; size: once; J: TRBJ2-7; CDR3: CASLRTGDDEQYF; DNA: TGTGCCAGCCTCCGGACAGGGGATGACGAGCAGTACTTC
D: TRBD1; V: TRBV6-1; size: few; J: TRBJ2-1; CDR3: CASRSGTGYNEQFF; DNA: TGTGCCAGCAGGTCCGGGACAGGTTACAATGAGCAGTTCTTC
D: TRBD1; V: TRBV20-1; size: few; J: TRBJ2-1; CDR3: CSATPSRGRSSYNEQFF; DNA: TGCAGTGCTACCCCTTCGAGGGGGCGAAGCTCCTACAATGAGCAGTTCTTC